The 11 T cell receptor beta chains presented below share a single source sample, sequenced in a study of blood T cell repertoires in COVID-19. Profiling relied on immunoSEQ multiplex PCR, and the TCRdb table lists in-frame clones only, not all of them. The sample holds about 76,000 clones, 80% to 90% seen once. Sequencing used peripheral blood. Receptors originate from a woman aged 55-70 years with acute or convalescent COVID-19.

This chain joins TRBV29-1 and TRBJ2-5; TRBD1 aligns across 11 bases. From germline, CDR1 is SQVTM and CDR2 ANQGSEA. With V trimmed by 6 bases and J by 5 bases, 8 bases remained unmatched. This CDR3 has 14 amino acids. The CDR3 here is CSVRDRGTTETQYF. The CDR3 region has the DNA TGCAGCGTGCGGGACAGGGGGACTACGGAGACCCAGTACTTC. Full variable domain (remainder filled in from reference TRBV29-1 and TRBJ2-5): SAVISQKPSRDICQRGTSLTIQCQVDSQVTMMFWYRQQPGQSLTLIATANQGSEATYESGFVIDKFPISRPNLTFSTLTVSNMSPEDSSIYLCSVRDRGTTETQYFGPGTRLLVL.

The chain recombines TRBV27 with TRBJ2-3; TRBD2 aligns across 12 bases. Germline CDR1 and CDR2: MNHEY and SMNVEV (reference sequence). The length of the CDR3 is 15 residues. Trimming took 8 bases from V and 4 from J; bases not matched to a gene: 7. The CDR3 nucleotides are TGTGCCAGCTTGGCTAGCGGGGGGGGTCCAGATACGCAGTATTTT. Amino acids: CASLASGGGPDTQYF.

V gene TRBV4-3 combines with J gene TRBJ1-2; 9 nucleotides agree with TRBD1. Germline lookup yields CDR1 LGHNA and CDR2 YSLEER. This CDR3 has 13 amino acids. Losses at the gene ends were 2 bases for V and 9 bases for J; bases not matched to a gene: 4. CDR3 amino acids: CASSQTDRGRYTF. The DNA for the CDR3 is TGCGCCAGCAGCCAAACGGACAGGGGCCGCTACACCTTC.

This clone came up many times. In the same sample, other DNA sequences code for this CDR3. This chain links TRBV7-9 with TRBJ2-5; 9 bases are a match to TRBD1. Trimming took 4 bases from V and 0 from J; bases not matched to a gene: 3. This CDR3 is 15 amino acids long. The germline gives CDR1 SEHNR, CDR2 FQNEAQ (reference sequence). The CDR3 DNA reads TGTGCCAGCAGCTGGGGACAGGGAGACCAAGAGACCCAGTACTTC. Translation: CASSWGQGDQETQYF.

The chain links TRBV2 to TRBJ1-2; 7 bases agree with TRBD1. The J segment lost 8 bases and the V segment lost 7 bases, leaving 13 bases of the junction unmatched. The CDR3 is made up of 14 amino acids. Germline V gene data show CDR1 as SNHLY and CDR2 as FYNNEI. Here the CDR3 reads CASIPPTGLGGYTF. Written as DNA, the CDR3 is TGTGCCAGCATTCCACCGACAGGGTTAGGAGGCTACACCTTC.

This sequence joins TRBV5-6 and TRBJ1-2, with a tentative D call TRBD1 (5 bases). Germline V gene lookup returns CDR1 SGHDT and CDR2 YYEEEE. The CDR3 covers 12 residues. The V and J ends lost 4 bases and 7 bases respectively, with 11 bases between them. The DNA of the CDR3 is TGTGCCAGCAGCCCACCGGGGGGTGGCTACACCTTC. Translation gives CASSPPGGGYTF.

This clone appeared a few times. This chain connects TRBV5-1 to TRBJ2-3, with TRBD2 as a possible D gene (7 bases). Between the trimmed V and J ends, which lost 6 bases and 4 bases, there was a span of 12 bases. The CDR3 consists of 13 residues. CDR1 and CDR2 (germline): SGHRS, YFSETQ. This CDR3 reads CASTRGGADTQYF. CDR3 DNA sequence: TGCGCCAGCACCCGCGGGGGCGCAGATACGCAGTATTTT.

The chain has TRBV6-1 and TRBJ2-5; a weak D match, TRBD1 (5 bases). Trimming stripped 0 bases from V and 4 bases from J, with 12 bases between. Germline V gene sequence: CDR1 MNHNS, CDR2 SASEGT. The CDR3 has 15 residues. CDR3 sequence: CASSEALQGSETQYF. The CDR3 nucleotides are TGTGCCAGCAGTGAAGCGCTTCAGGGATCAGAGACCCAGTACTTC.

The chain couples TRBV29-1 to TRBJ1-2; D perhaps matches TRBD1 (6 bases). The CDR3 sequence is 13 residues long. Trimming took off 4 bases at V and 8 bases at J, with 17 bases between the two ends. In germline, CDR1 is SQVTM, CDR2 ANQGSEA. The CDR3 nucleotides read TGCAGCGTTGCGGGCAGGGGTAAGGACGGCTACACCTTC. This translates into CSVAGRGKDGYTF. Looking up the rest from reference TRBV29-1 and TRBJ1-2 gives the full variable domain: SAVISQKPSRDICQRGTSLTIQCQVDSQVTMMFWYRQQPGQSLTLIATANQGSEATYESGFVIDKFPISRPNLTFSTLTVSNMSPEDSSIYLCSVAGRGKDGYTFGSGTRLTVV.

The count of this clone is one. The chain is built from TRBV12-3 or TRBV12-4 and TRBJ1-1; D ambiguous. The CDR3 has 13 amino acids. V was trimmed by 5 bases and J by 0 bases, leaving 7 bases between them. As DNA, the CDR3 is TGTGCCAGCAGTGAACATGTGAACACTGAAGCTTTCTTT. This translates into CASSEHVNTEAFF.

This clone was picked up a small number of times. This sequence joins TRBV2 and TRBJ1-5; D is uncertain. This CDR3 contains 14 residues. V shed 3 bases and J shed 4 bases, with 10 bases lying between them. Germline CDR1 and CDR2: SNHLY and FYNNEI. The CDR3 DNA is TGTGCCAGCAGTGATCGGAGTTTTAATCAGCCCCAGCATTTT. Amino acid sequence: CASSDRSFNQPQHF.